The 6 T cell receptor beta chains below all came from one sample that was sequenced in a study of T cells after yellow fever vaccination (dated by TCRdb to about 2019). Library creation used 5' RACE. The reads were generated on an Illumina NovaSeq 6000. TCRdb reworked the public reads: Q25 trimming with fastp, MiXCR clone assembly, productive beta chains retained. Under each unique CDR3 protein, matching rows form one entry showing the most common genes and DNA. This sample lists 200,000 to 250,000 distinct CDR3 sequences; approximately 3% were detected once. The ten biggest clones cover 2.5% to 3.5% of the sample. According to the study, the label for this sample's treatment or condition signals: live attenuated yellow fever vaccine strain. Material: CD4+ T cells sorted from PBMCs, obtained 10 days after the yellow fever booster vaccination. The receptor set was obtained from a man between 18 and 29 years old who received the YFV17D yellow fever vaccine.

This clonotype was counted many times. The chain employs TRBV7-9 and TRBJ1-2; possibly TRBD1 for D (5 bases). Germline CDR1 reads SEHNR; CDR2 reads FQNEAQ (reference sequence). Trimming removed 3 bases from V and 5 bases from J, with 10 bases in between. The CDR3 is made up of 13 amino acids. The CDR3 spells CASSFYTGYGYTF. CDR3 nucleotides: TGTGCCAGCAGCTTCTACACAGGATATGGCTACACCTTC.

This clonotype was seen at least ten times. The V gene is TRBV27, the J gene TRBJ1-5, with D perhaps matching TRBD1 (5 bases). The germline gives CDR1 MNHEY, CDR2 SMNVEV (reference sequence). V was shortened by 4 bases and J by 5 bases, with 12 bases between the two germline ends. The CDR3 extends over 14 amino acids. As DNA, the CDR3 is TGTGCCAGCAGTTCCCCAGGGTCGTATCAGCCCCAGCATTTT. Residues: CASSSPGSYQPQHF.

The J gene is TRBJ1-1, the V gene TRBV27, with D perhaps TRBD1 (6 bases). Germline CDR1 reads MNHEY; CDR2 reads SMNVEV (reference sequence). V was cut by 3 bases and J by 1 base, with 18 bases left in between. This CDR3 has 17 amino acids. The CDR3 coding sequence is TGTGCCAGCAGTTTTCGGTACAGGGCGGACGGGAACACTGAAGCTTTCTTT. Residues: CASSFRYRADGNTEAFF.

This clonotype turned up a few times. The gene calls are TRBV12-3 or TRBV12-4 and TRBJ1-6, with TRBD1 as a possible D gene (6 bases). V lost 1 base, J lost 5 bases, and 9 bases lay in between. CDR3 length: 15 amino acids. CDR3 DNA sequence: TGTGCCAGCAGTTTAGTACAGGGCCATAATTCACCCCTCCACTTT. It is translated as CASSLVQGHNSPLHF.

The V call is TRBV7-2, the J call TRBJ1-1; tentatively, D is TRBD1 (6 bases). The CDR3 loop spans 14 amino acids. Germline V gene data show CDR1 as SGHTA and CDR2 as FQGNSA. V lost 0 bases and J lost 11, with 16 bases in between. CDR3 loop: CASSLASAGADAFF. CDR3 bases: TGTGCCAGCAGCTTAGCATCGGCAGGGGCGGACGCTTTCTTT.

Remarks on this clonotype: This may arise from a read error, as a much more abundant clone is one base away. The V call is TRBV6-6, the J call TRBJ1-4; D gene unclear. The ends were cut back, 5 bases at V and 7 bases at J, with 17 bases in the middle. This CDR3 is built from 15 residues. Per germline, CDR1 MNHNY and CDR2 SVGAGI (reference sequence). CDR3 coding DNA: TGTGCCAGCAGTGCTTCTCGGCTAAGAGGTGAAAAACTGTTTTTT. Its translation: CASSASRLRGEKLFF.